Only one count was recorded for the clone carrying this T cell receptor beta chain. Its antigen is still unknown. Germline V CDR1 and CDR2: KGHSH, LQKENI. CDR3 length equals 14 residues. The V gene end was trimmed by 3 bases and the J gene end by 5 bases; junction bases not matched to a gene: 0. Repertoires were generated with immunoSEQ multiplex PCR, while TCRdb's copy carries only in-frame clones and drops some. The sample consists of some 140,000 clones, more than 80% of them appearing once. This sample was included in a study of T cell responses to AZD1222 COVID-19 vaccine. Overall study context: Second-dose groups at about 4 or about 12 weeks were pooled.

The study's findings and limits: Spike-wide coverage was observed for vaccine-associated CD4 TCRs, with dominant responses at 160-218 and 743-854. Spike-specific TCR breadth rose after two AZD1222 doses, and depth rose as well.

Sequenced here: peripheral blood, sampled on day 0 of AZD1222 vaccination. The clonotype comes from an adult in good health. The chain joins TRBV18 to TRBJ1-5; 11 bases match TRBD1. The CDR3 loop is CASSPDRGHQPQHF. As DNA, the CDR3 is TGTGCCAGCTCACCGGACAGGGGGCATCAGCCCCAGCATTTT.